The 18 T cell receptor beta chains below come from one sample, sequenced in a study of blood T cell repertoires in COVID-19. Only in-frame clones appear in the TCRdb table, and some are missing; sequencing was by immunoSEQ multiplex PCR. The sample lists a few hundred thousand clones; more than 75% were seen once. Specimen: peripheral blood. The receptors originated from a man aged 50 to 60 with acute or convalescent COVID-19.

The V and J genes are TRBV7-6 and TRBJ1-2; possibly TRBD1 for D (5 bases). V lost 5 bases, J lost 4 bases, and 17 bases lay in between. The germline CDR1 and CDR2 sequences are SGHVS and FNYEAQ. The CDR3 runs to 15 residues. The CDR3 bases are TGTGCCAGCAGCAGGGGCAGTCCTCCTTCCTATGGCTACACCTTC. Translating it yields CASSRGSPPSYGYTF.

The chain links TRBV2 to TRBJ1-1; D might be TRBD1 (5 bases). The CDR3 consists of 13 residues. V dropped 5 bases and J dropped 1 base, with 8 bases sitting between them. Germline CDR1 SNHLY, CDR2 FYNNEI. The CDR3 sequence: CASSSDRNTEAFF. CDR3 bases: TGTGCCAGCAGTTCAGACAGGAACACTGAAGCTTTCTTT. The complete variable domain, with remaining parts taken from reference TRBV2 and TRBJ1-1, reads EPEVTQTPSHQVTQMGQEVILRCVPISNHLYFYWYRQILGQKVEFLVSFYNNEISEKSEIFDDQFSVERPDGSNFTLKIRSTKLEDSAMYFCASSSDRNTEAFFGQGTRLTVV.

V gene TRBV30 combines with J gene TRBJ1-3; tentative D call: TRBD1 (6 bases). Trimming pared 1 base from V and 3 bases from J, leaving 7 bases between. The length of the CDR3 is 13 residues. CDR1 is GTSNPN and CDR2 is SVGIG in the germline V gene (reference sequence). CDR3 nucleotide sequence: TGTGCCTGGAGTGGACAGGTTGGAAACACCATATATTTT. It translates to CAWSGQVGNTIYF.

V gene TRBV5-4 combines with J gene TRBJ2-5, with D perhaps matching TRBD1 (6 bases). CDR1 and CDR2 from the germline V gene are SGHNT and YYREEE (reference sequence). Trimming left V 3 bases short and J 3 bases short, with 18 bases between. There are 16 residues in the CDR3. The CDR3 is CASSSNPGQGKETQYF. The DNA of the CDR3 is TGTGCCAGCAGCTCAAATCCAGGCCAGGGGAAAGAGACCCAGTACTTC.

The J gene is TRBJ1-4, the V gene TRBV21-1; TRBD1 is taken as the D call from the table, unchecked against the DNA. TRBV21-1 has pseudogene status. The CDR3 sequence is 12 residues long. CDR3 coding DNA: TGTGCCAGCAGCAAAGTGCTCAGGGGACTGTTTTTT. It is translated as CASSKVLRGLFF.

The chain joins TRBV6-5 to TRBJ1-5, with D tentatively TRBD1 (5 bases). Germline loops: CDR1 MNHEY, CDR2 SVGAGI. Trimming stripped 8 bases from V and 6 bases from J, with 17 bases between. The CDR3 has 14 amino acids. CDR3 bases: TGTGCCAGCCGCTGGGGGAGGGTAAGTCAGCCCCAGCATTTT. It translates to CASRWGRVSQPQHF.

V and J are TRBV19 and TRBJ2-2, with D possibly TRBD1 on 6 matching bases. CDR3 length: 15 amino acids. CDR1 is LNHDA, CDR2 SQIVND, per germline (reference sequence). V lost 5 bases and J lost 1, with 11 bases in between. The CDR3 bases are TGTGCCAGTAGTCGAACGGACAGGAACACCGGGGAGCTGTTTTTT. This translates into CASSRTDRNTGELFF.

The chain carries TRBV2 and TRBJ1-2; TRBD1 matches 9 bases. Trimming cost V 5 bases and J 6 bases; bases outside gene matches: 7. This CDR3 contains 14 residues. In germline, CDR1 is SNHLY, CDR2 FYNNEI. CDR3 nucleotide sequence: TGTGCCAGCAGTCTAGTGGGACAGGGAAATGGCTACACCTTC. Translating gives CASSLVGQGNGYTF.

J is TRBJ1-6 and V is TRBV6-5, with no clear D. Germline V gene data show CDR1 as MNHEY and CDR2 as SVGAGI. The CDR3 has 14 amino acids. Trimming stripped 2 bases from V and 5 bases from J, with 7 bases between. The CDR3 is CASSYRRDNSPLHF. The CDR3 nucleotides are TGTGCCAGCAGTTACAGGCGGGATAATTCACCCCTCCACTTT.

The genes are TRBV5-4 and TRBJ2-2; 8 bases fit TRBD2. The CDR3 extends over 14 amino acids. The germline gives CDR1 SGHNT, CDR2 YYREEE (reference sequence). Trimming at V came to 1 base and at J to 5 bases, leaving 1 base not matched to a gene. Here the CDR3 reads CASSLSGGTGELFF. For the CDR3, the DNA is TGTGCCAGCAGCTTGTCGGGGGGGACCGGGGAGCTGTTTTTT. Full variable domain (outside the CDR3, taken from reference TRBV5-4 and TRBJ2-2): ETGVTQSPTHLIKTRGQQVTLRCSSQSGHNTVSWYQQALGQGPQFIFQYYREEENGRGNFPPRFSGLQFPNYSSELNVNALELDDSALYLCASSLSGGTGELFFGEGSRLTVL.

The CDR3 DNA reads TGCGCCAGCAGCCTTGGGACAGGGCTACCCTATGAGCAGTTCTTC. Translated, it gives CASSLGTGLPYEQFF. The V gene is TRBV5-1, the J gene TRBJ2-1, with 9 bases identical to TRBD1. The CDR3 is 15 residues long. CDR1 and CDR2 from the germline V gene are SGHRS and YFSETQ. The V gene end was trimmed by 4 bases and the J gene end by 8 bases; junction bases not matched to a gene: 10.

This clone has only one observation. The chain recombines TRBV29-1 with TRBJ2-6; tentative D call: TRBD1 (6 bases). CDR1 and CDR2 from the germline V gene are SQVTM and ANQGSEA. CDR3 length equals 16 residues. Trimming shortened V by 6 bases and J by 0 bases, and 15 bases separated the two germline ends. Here the CDR3 reads CSVRTVGSSGANVLTF. CDR3 sequence (DNA): TGCAGCGTACGGACAGTGGGCAGCTCTGGGGCCAACGTCCTGACTTTC.

This chain's CDR3 is CASSVTGGSNQPQHF. The CDR3 DNA sequence: TGTGCCAGCAGTGTGACAGGGGGGAGCAATCAGCCCCAGCATTTT. This chain joins TRBV6-4 and TRBJ1-5, with 9 positions matching TRBD1. The V gene end was trimmed by 4 bases and the J gene end by 1 base; junction bases not matched to a gene: 2. The CDR3 extends over 15 amino acids. Germline V gene data show CDR1 as MRHNA and CDR2 as SNTAGT.

The genes are TRBV7-9 and TRBJ2-5; 7 positions agree with TRBD2. The CDR3 totals 16 residues. The V gene end was trimmed by 1 base and the J gene end by 2 bases; junction bases not matched to a gene: 7. CDR1 is SEHNR and CDR2 is FQNEAQ in the germline V gene (reference sequence). The CDR3 loop reads CASSLGTLAEQETQYF. In nucleotides, the CDR3 is TGTGCCAGCAGCTTAGGCACCCTAGCGGAGCAAGAGACCCAGTACTTC.

The chain is built from TRBV9 and TRBJ2-7; D is possibly TRBD1 (6 bases). Trimming removed 3 bases from V and 3 bases from J, with 10 bases in between. Germline V gene sequence: CDR1 SGDLS, CDR2 YYNGEE. This CDR3 is 13 amino acids long. CDR3 protein: CASSEGEYYEQYF. As DNA, the CDR3 is TGTGCCAGCAGCGAGGGGGAGTACTACGAGCAGTACTTC.

The rearrangement uses TRBV6-5 and TRBJ1-4, with a tentative D call TRBD1 (5 bases). Germline CDR1 MNHEY, CDR2 SVGAGI. CDR3 length: 13 residues. Trimming cost V 2 bases and J 11 bases, with 12 bases left between them. CDR3 residues: CASSYRPGMKLFF. The CDR3 coding sequence is TGTGCCAGCAGTTACCGTCCAGGGATGAAACTGTTTTTT.

Written as DNA, the CDR3 is TGCGCCAGCAGCCTCTTGGAGGGGGCGGGCACCGGGGAGCTGTTTTTT. Encoded protein: CASSLLEGAGTGELFF. The chain has TRBV5-1 and TRBJ2-2, with a possible D match to TRBD1 (7 bases). This CDR3 has 16 amino acids. The V gene lost 4 bases and the J gene lost 4 bases, with 17 bases spanning the gap. The germline CDR1 and CDR2 sequences are SGHRS and YFSETQ.

V gene TRBV7-6 combines with J gene TRBJ2-7; D gene ambiguous. The CDR3 is 14 amino acids. In germline, CDR1 is SGHVS, CDR2 FNYEAQ. The V gene lost 2 bases and the J gene lost 2 bases, with 10 bases spanning the gap. The DNA for the CDR3 is TGTGCCAGCAGCTTAAGTGACAATACCTACGAGCAGTACTTC. Translating it yields CASSLSDNTYEQYF.